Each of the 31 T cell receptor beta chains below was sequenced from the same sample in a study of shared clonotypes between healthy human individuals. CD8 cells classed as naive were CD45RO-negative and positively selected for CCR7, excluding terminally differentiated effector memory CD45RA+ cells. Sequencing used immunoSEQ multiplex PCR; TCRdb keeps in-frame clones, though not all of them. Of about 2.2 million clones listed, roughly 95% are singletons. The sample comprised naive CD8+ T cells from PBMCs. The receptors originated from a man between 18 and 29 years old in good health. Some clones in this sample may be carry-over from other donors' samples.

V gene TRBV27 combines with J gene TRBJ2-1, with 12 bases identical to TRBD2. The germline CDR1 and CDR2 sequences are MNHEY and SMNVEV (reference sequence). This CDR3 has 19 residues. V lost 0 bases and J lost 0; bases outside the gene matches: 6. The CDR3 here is CASSLSTSGSDPSYNEQFF. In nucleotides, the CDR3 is TGTGCCAGCAGTTTATCGACTAGCGGGAGCGATCCCTCCTACAATGAGCAGTTCTTC.

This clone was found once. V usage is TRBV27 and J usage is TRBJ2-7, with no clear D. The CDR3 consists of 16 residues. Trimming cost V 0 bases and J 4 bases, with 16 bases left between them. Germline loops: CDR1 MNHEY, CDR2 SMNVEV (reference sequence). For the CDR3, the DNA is TGTGCCAGCAGTTTATCGGTCCCCCACGTCGTATACGAGCAGTACTTC. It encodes CASSLSVPHVVYEQYF.

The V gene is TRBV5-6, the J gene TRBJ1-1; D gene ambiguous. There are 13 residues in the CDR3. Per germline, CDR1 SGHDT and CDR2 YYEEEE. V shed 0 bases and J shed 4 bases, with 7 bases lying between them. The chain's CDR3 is CASSLGSFTEAFF. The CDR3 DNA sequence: TGTGCCAGCAGCTTGGGGAGTTTCACTGAAGCTTTCTTT.

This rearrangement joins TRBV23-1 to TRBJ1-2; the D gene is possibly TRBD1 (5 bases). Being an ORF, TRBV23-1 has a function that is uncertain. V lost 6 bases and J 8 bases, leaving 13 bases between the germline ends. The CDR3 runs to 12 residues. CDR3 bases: TGCGCCAGCAGCGCGGGGGGAGTCGGCTACACCTTC. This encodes CASSAGGVGYTF.

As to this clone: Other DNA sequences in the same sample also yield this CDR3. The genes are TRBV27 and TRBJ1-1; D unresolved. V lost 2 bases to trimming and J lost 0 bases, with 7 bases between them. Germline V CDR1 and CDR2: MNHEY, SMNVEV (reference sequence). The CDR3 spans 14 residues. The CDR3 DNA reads TGTGCCAGCAGTTTAGGCCGGTTGAACACTGAAGCTTTCTTT. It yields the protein CASSLGRLNTEAFF.

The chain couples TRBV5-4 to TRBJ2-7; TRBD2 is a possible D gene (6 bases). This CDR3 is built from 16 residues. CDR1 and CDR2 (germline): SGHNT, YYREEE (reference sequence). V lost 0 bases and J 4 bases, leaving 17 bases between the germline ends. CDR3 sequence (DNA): TGTGCCAGCAGCTTGGGGGGTTGGCGGGAAGATTACGAGCAGTACTTC. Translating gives CASSLGGWREDYEQYF.

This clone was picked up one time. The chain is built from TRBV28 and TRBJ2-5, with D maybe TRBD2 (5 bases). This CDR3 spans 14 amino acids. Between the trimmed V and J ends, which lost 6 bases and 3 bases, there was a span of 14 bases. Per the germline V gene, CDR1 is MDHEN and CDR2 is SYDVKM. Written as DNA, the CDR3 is TGTGCCAGCAGGGTGTTTGAGGGTAAAGAGACCCAGTACTTC. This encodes CASRVFEGKETQYF.

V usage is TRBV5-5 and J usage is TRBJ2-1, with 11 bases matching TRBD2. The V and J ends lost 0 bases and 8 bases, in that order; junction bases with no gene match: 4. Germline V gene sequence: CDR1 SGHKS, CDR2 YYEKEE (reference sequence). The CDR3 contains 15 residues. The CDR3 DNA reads TGTGCCAGCAGCTTGGTTAGCGGGAGGGGCGATGAGCAGTTCTTC. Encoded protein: CASSLVSGRGDEQFF. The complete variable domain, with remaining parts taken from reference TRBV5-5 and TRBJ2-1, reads DAGVTQSPTHLIKTRGQQVTLRCSPISGHKSVSWYQQVLGQGPQFIFQYYEKEERGRGNFPDRFSARQFPNYSSELNVNALLLGDSALYLCASSLVSGRGDEQFFGPGTRLTVL.

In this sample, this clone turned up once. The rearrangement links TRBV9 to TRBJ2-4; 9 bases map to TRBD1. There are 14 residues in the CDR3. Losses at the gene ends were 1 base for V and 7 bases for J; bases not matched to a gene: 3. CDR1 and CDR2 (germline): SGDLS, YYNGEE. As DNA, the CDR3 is TGTGCCAGCAGCGTAACCGGGACAGGGAACATTCAGTACTTC. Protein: CASSVTGTGNIQYF.

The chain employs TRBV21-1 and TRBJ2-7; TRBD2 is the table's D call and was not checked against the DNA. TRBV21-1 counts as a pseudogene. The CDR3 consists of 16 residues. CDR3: CASSDPRGGQTYEQYF. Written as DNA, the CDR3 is TGTGCCAGCAGCGATCCTCGCGGGGGTCAGACCTACGAGCAGTACTTC.

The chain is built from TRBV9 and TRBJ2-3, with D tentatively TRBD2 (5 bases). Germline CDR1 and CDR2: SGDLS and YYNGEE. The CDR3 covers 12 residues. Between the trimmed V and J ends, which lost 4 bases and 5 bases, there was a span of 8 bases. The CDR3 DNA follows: TGTGCCAGCAGCACTAGTGGAGATACGCAGTATTTT. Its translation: CASSTSGDTQYF.

The CDR3 loop is CASSFGSLGRENEQYF. CDR3 DNA sequence: TGTGCCAGCAGCTTCGGGTCCCTCGGGCGGGAGAACGAGCAGTACTTC. V and J are TRBV7-8 and TRBJ2-7, with 7 bases matching TRBD2. The length of the CDR3 is 16 residues. V gave up 3 bases and J gave up 5 bases; unmatched junction bases: 13. Germline V gene sequence: CDR1 SGHVS, CDR2 FQNEAQ.

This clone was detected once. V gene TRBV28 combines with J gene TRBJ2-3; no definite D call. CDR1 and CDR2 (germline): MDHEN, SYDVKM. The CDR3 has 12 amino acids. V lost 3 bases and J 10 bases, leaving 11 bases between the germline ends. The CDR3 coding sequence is TGTGCCAGCAGTTTCCCCCCCACGGCGCAGTATTTT. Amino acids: CASSFPPTAQYF.

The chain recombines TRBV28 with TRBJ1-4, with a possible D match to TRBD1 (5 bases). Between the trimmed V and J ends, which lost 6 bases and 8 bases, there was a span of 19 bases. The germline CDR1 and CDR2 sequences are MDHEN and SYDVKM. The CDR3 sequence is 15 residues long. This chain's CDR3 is CASSPSGNPREKLFF. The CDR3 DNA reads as TGTGCCAGCAGCCCGTCAGGGAACCCTCGGGAAAAACTGTTTTTT.

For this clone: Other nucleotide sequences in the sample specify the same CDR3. CDR3 DNA: TGTGCTAGTGGTTTGGTACTAGGAGAGACCCAGTACTTC. Its translation is CASGLVLGETQYF. The gene calls are TRBV12-5 and TRBJ2-5, with D tentatively TRBD2 (5 bases). V shed 0 bases and J shed 4 bases, with 6 bases lying between them. The CDR3 runs to 13 residues. The germline CDR1 and CDR2 sequences are LGHNT and FRNRAP.

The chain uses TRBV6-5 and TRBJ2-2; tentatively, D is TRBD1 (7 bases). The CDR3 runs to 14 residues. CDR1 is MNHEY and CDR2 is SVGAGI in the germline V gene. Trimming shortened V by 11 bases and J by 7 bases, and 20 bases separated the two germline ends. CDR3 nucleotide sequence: TGTGCCGGAGGCCAGGGGGGAGAGAGCGGGGAGCTGTTTTTT. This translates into CAGGQGGESGELFF.

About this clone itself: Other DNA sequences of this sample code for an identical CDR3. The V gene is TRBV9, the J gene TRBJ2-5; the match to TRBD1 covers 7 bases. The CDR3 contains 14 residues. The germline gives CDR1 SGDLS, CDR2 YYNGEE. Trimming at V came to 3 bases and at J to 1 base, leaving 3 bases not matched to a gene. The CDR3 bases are TGTGCCAGCAGCGCTTGGACAGGCCAAGAGACCCAGTACTTC. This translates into CASSAWTGQETQYF.

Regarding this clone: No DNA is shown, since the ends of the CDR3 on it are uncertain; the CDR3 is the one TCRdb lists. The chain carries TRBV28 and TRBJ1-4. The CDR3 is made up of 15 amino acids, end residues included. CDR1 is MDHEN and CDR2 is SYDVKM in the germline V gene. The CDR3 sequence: CATSSGPAINEKLFF.

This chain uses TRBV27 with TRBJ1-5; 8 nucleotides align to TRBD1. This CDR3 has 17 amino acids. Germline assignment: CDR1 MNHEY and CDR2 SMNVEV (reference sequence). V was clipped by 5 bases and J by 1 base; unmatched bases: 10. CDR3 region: CASSPLHTGGSNQPQHF. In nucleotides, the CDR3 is TGTGCCAGCAGTCCCCTACACACAGGGGGAAGCAATCAGCCCCAGCATTTT.

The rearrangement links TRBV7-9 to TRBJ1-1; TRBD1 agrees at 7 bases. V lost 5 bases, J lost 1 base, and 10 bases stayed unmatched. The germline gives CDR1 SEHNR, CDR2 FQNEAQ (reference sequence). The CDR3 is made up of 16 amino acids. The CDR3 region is CASSPDRARRNTEAFF. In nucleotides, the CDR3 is TGTGCCAGCAGCCCCGACAGGGCGAGACGGAACACTGAAGCTTTCTTT.

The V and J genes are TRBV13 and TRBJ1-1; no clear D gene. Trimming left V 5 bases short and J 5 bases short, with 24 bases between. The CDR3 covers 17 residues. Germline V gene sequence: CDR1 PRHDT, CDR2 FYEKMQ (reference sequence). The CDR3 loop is CASSLWTGQAGRTEAFF. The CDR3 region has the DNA TGTGCCAGCAGCCTCTGGACGGGTCAAGCGGGAAGGACTGAAGCTTTCTTT.

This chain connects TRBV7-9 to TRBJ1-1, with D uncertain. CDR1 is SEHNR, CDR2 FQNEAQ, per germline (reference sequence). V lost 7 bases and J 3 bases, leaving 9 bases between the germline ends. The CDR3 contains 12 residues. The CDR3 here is CASTSWDTEAFF. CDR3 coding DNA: TGTGCCAGCACCAGTTGGGACACTGAAGCTTTCTTT.

The CDR3 here is CASSFARPSTDTQYF. CDR3 DNA sequence: TGTGCCAGCAGTTTCGCCAGACCTAGCACAGATACGCAGTATTTT. The J gene is TRBJ2-3, the V gene TRBV28; D not resolved. The germline V and J ends were trimmed by 3 bases and 0 bases, with 10 bases remaining between them. This CDR3 spans 15 amino acids. Germline-derived CDR1 and CDR2 are MDHEN and SYDVKM. The full variable domain, in which reference TRBV28 and TRBJ2-3 provide the parts outside the CDR3, is DVKVTQSSRYLVKRTGEKVFLECVQDMDHENMFWYRQDPGLGLRLIYFSYDVKMKEKGDIPEGYSVSREKKERFSLILESASTNQTSMYLCASSFARPSTDTQYFGPGTRLTVL.

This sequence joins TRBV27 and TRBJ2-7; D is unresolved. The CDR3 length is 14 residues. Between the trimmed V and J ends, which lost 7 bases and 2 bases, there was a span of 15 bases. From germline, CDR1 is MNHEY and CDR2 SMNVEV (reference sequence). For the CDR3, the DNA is TGTGCCAGCAAACCGACGGACGGTACCTACGAGCAGTACTTC. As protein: CASKPTDGTYEQYF.

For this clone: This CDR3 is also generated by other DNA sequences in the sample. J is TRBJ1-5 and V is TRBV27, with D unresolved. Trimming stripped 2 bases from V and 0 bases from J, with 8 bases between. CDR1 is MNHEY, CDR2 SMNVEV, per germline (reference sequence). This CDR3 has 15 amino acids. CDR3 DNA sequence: TGTGCCAGCAGTTTAGGCAGTTATAGCAATCAGCCCCAGCATTTT. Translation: CASSLGSYSNQPQHF.

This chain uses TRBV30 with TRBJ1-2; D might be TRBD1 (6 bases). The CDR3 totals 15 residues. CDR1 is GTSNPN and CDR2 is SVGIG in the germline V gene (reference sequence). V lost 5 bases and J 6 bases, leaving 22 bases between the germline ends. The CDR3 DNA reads TGTGCCTGGGTTGGGGAAACAGGGTTAGCGGATGGCTACACCTTC. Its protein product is CAWVGETGLADGYTF.

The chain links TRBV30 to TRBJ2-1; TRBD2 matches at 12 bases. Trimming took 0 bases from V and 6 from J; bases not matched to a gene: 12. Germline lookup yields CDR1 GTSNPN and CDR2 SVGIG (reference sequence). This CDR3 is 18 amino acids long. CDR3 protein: CAWSVRLAGGSLGNEQFF. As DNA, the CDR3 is TGTGCCTGGAGTGTAAGGCTAGCGGGAGGGTCCTTGGGCAATGAGCAGTTCTTC.

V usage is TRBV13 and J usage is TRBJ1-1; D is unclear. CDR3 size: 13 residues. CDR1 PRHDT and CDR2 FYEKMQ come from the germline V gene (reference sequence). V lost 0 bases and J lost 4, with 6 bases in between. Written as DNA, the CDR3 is TGTGCCAGCAGCTTAGGACGGGCCACTGAAGCTTTCTTT. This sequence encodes CASSLGRATEAFF.

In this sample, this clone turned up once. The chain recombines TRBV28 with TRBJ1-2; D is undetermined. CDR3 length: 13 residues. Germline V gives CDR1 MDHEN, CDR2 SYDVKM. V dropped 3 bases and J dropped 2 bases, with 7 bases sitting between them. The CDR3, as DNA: TGTGCCAGCAGTTTTAGGTTCAACTATGGCTACACCTTC. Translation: CASSFRFNYGYTF.

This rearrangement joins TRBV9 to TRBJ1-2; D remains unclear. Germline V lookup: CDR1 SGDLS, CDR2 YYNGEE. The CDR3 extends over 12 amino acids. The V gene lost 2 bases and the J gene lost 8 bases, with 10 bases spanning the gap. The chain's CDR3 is CASSVDSRGYTF. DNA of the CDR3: TGTGCCAGCAGCGTTGATTCAAGGGGCTACACCTTC.

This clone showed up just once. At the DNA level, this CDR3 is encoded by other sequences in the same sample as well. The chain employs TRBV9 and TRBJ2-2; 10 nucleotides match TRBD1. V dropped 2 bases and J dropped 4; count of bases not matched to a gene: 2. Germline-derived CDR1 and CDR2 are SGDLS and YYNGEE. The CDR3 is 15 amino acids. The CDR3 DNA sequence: TGTGCCAGCAGCGTGACAGGGGGCAGCACCGGGGAGCTGTTTTTT. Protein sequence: CASSVTGGSTGELFF.